This TCR beta chain comes out of a study of regulatory T cells in long-lasting Graves disease. The authors built TCR beta libraries using iRepertoire HTBI primers and Arm-PCR of CDR3 regions. TCRdb passed the multiplex PCR reads through MiXCR, listing each CDR3 protein once. The sample shows about 450,000 distinct CDR3 sequences, 14% of them seen only once. This clonotype has only a few counts. From germline, CDR1 is SGDLS and CDR2 YYNGEE. Trimming removed 4 bases from V and 6 bases from J, with 9 bases in between. The CDR3 is 12 residues long. Time point noted: newly diagnosed GD, antithyroid drugs for less than 3 months. RNA from PBMCs was the source of the TCR library. This sample also appeared in a second study, on T cells in Graves' hyperthyroidism and ophthalmopathy.

The sequencing used peripheral blood mononuclear cells (PBMCs), collected at new diagnosis, from a patient treated with antithyroid drugs. The TCR comes from a woman between 50 and 59 years old with Graves disease. The chain is built from TRBV9 and TRBJ2-3, with D uncertain. The CDR3 nucleotides read TGTGCCAGCAGCATAGGTCACGATACGCAGTATTTT. Its translation is CASSIGHDTQYF.